Shown below are 18 T cell receptor beta chains from a single sample sequenced in a study of blood T cell repertoires in COVID-19. Profiling relied on immunoSEQ multiplex PCR, and the TCRdb table lists in-frame clones only, not all of them. Of 250,000 or so clones in the sample, more than 70% were seen once. Sequencing was done on a sample of peripheral blood. The receptors derive from a woman aged 40 to 50 who had recovered from COVID-19.

The chain is built from TRBV29-1 and TRBJ1-2; 7 nucleotides line up with TRBD1. Germline V CDR1 and CDR2: SQVTM, ANQGSEA. The CDR3 covers 13 residues. V lost 7 bases, J lost 2 bases, and 7 bases stayed unmatched. The CDR3 nucleotides read TGCAGCGCCTGGACAGGAGAAAACTATGGCTACACCTTC. Protein sequence: CSAWTGENYGYTF.

The chain combines TRBV3-1 (or the pseudogene TRBV3-2) with TRBJ1-2; 7 bases agree with TRBD1. The germline V gene encodes CDR1 LGHDT and CDR2 YNNKEL (reference sequence). This CDR3 comprises 13 residues. Trimming removed 3 bases from V and 5 bases from J; junction bases left unmatched: 3. CDR3 region: CASSHEGAYGYTF. The CDR3 coding sequence is TGTGCCAGCAGCCATGAGGGGGCGTATGGCTACACCTTC.

Only one count was recorded for this clone. The chain uses TRBV27 and TRBJ2-3; 9 nucleotides line up with TRBD1. V dropped 8 bases and J dropped 14; count of bases not matched to a gene: 14. CDR1 is MNHEY, CDR2 SMNVEV, per germline (reference sequence). This CDR3 region has 13 residues. In DNA form, the CDR3 reads TGTGCCAGCTTGGACAGGGGTGCGGGAGTCGTGTATTTT. Amino acids: CASLDRGAGVVYF.

The chain recombines TRBV5-5 with TRBJ2-4; 9 bases agree with TRBD1. CDR3 length: 17 amino acids. Per the germline V gene, CDR1 is SGHKS and CDR2 is YYEKEE (reference sequence). V was clipped by 4 bases and J by 0 bases; unmatched bases: 8. CDR3 residues: CASSDPQGAGAKNIQYF. DNA of the CDR3: TGTGCCAGCAGCGACCCACAGGGGGCGGGAGCCAAAAACATTCAGTACTTC.

This chain uses TRBV5-1 with TRBJ1-2; perhaps TRBD1 as D (5 bases). CDR3 length: 13 residues. The germline V gene has CDR1 SGHRS and CDR2 YFSETQ. V shed 1 base and J shed 8 bases, with 12 bases lying between them. This CDR3 reads CASSLLGEGGYTF. The CDR3 DNA sequence: TGCGCCAGCAGCTTGCTGGGGGAGGGAGGCTACACCTTC.

The chain uses TRBV6-8 and TRBJ2-7; maybe TRBD1 (6 bases). CDR3 length equals 16 residues. Trimming took off 7 bases at V and 3 bases at J, with 22 bases between the two ends. Germline-derived CDR1 and CDR2 are MNHGY and SAAAGT. CDR3 loop: CASTPGRQGRIYEQYF. The CDR3, as DNA: TGTGCCAGCACCCCAGGCCGGCAGGGGCGTATCTACGAGCAGTACTTC.

A note on this clone: Within the sample, other DNA sequences also encode this same CDR3. This rearrangement joins TRBV18 to TRBJ1-1; 11 bases are a match to TRBD1. V lost 3 bases to trimming and J lost 1 base; unmatched junction nucleotides: 4. CDR1 is KGHSH, CDR2 LQKENI, per germline. The CDR3 covers 16 residues. The DNA of the CDR3 is TGTGCCAGCTCACCGGGGACAGGGGGGCGGAACACTGAAGCTTTCTTT. Residues: CASSPGTGGRNTEAFF.

The V and J genes are TRBV2 and TRBJ2-7; TRBD2 matches 12 bases. This CDR3 spans 14 amino acids. Germline V CDR1 and CDR2: SNHLY, FYNNEI. The trim removed 7 bases at V and 4 bases at J, leaving 5 bases unmatched. This chain's CDR3 is CASTLAGGRYEQYF. In DNA, the CDR3 is TGTGCCAGCACCCTAGCGGGAGGGAGGTACGAGCAGTACTTC.

The V call is TRBV3-1 (or the pseudogene TRBV3-2), the J call TRBJ1-5; 9 nucleotides match TRBD1. V dropped 2 bases and J dropped 2; count of bases not matched to a gene: 1. Germline V gene lookup returns CDR1 LGHDT and CDR2 YNNKEL (reference sequence). The CDR3 is 15 amino acids. DNA of the CDR3: TGTGCCAGCAGCCAACGGGACAGGGGCAATCAGCCCCAGCATTTT. It codes for CASSQRDRGNQPQHF.

This clone was picked up one time. The rearrangement links TRBV30 to TRBJ1-4; TRBD1 agrees at 9 bases. The CDR3 runs 15 residues. Germline V gene sequence: CDR1 GTSNPN, CDR2 SVGIG (reference sequence). The V segment lost 1 base and the J segment 8 bases; nucleotides outside the gene matches: 8. CDR3 loop: CAWSAGTGSREKLFF. The CDR3 DNA follows: TGTGCCTGGAGTGCCGGGACAGGGTCTCGAGAAAAACTGTTTTTT. Complete variable domain (other parts from reference TRBV30 and TRBJ1-4): SQTIHQWPATLVQPVGSPLSLECTVEGTSNPNLYWYRQAAGRGLQLLFYSVGIGQISSEVPQNLSASRPQDRQFILSSKKLLLSDSGFYLCAWSAGTGSREKLFFGSGTQLSVL.

This sequence joins TRBV19 and TRBJ2-1, with D possibly matching TRBD2 (6 bases). Germline CDR1 reads LNHDA; CDR2 reads SQIVND (reference sequence). This CDR3 has 16 residues. Trimming shortened V by 6 bases and J by 0 bases, and 15 bases separated the two germline ends. In DNA form, the CDR3 reads TGTGCCAGTAGCGGGAGCGGAAGGAGCTCCTACAATGAGCAGTTCTTC. It translates to CASSGSGRSSYNEQFF.

This chain links TRBV7-8 with TRBJ1-2, with 9 nucleotides matching TRBD1. The junction had 9 bases not matched to a gene; V was cut back by 2 bases and J by 8 bases. Germline loops: CDR1 SGHVS, CDR2 FQNEAQ. This CDR3 is built from 15 residues. Written as DNA, the CDR3 is TGTGCCAGCAGCTTAAGGGGACAGGGCCCGGGGGGCTACACCTTC. Its protein product is CASSLRGQGPGGYTF.

The V call is TRBV10-1, the J call TRBJ1-2; no clear D. With 4 bases removed from V and 8 bases from J, the gap between germline ends came to 14 bases. The CDR3 loop spans 13 amino acids. Germline loops: CDR1 WNHNN, CDR2 SYGVQD (reference sequence). CDR3 in DNA: TGCGCCAGCAGTGCTAATATCGGGAAGGGCTACACCTTC. This gives the protein CASSANIGKGYTF.

The gene calls are TRBV12-3 or TRBV12-4 and TRBJ1-5; D possibly corresponds to TRBD1 (6 bases). The CDR3 sequence is 12 residues long. Trimming shortened V by 8 bases and J by 5 bases, and 10 bases separated the two germline ends. CDR3 residues: CASQGPDQPQHF. The CDR3 DNA follows: TGTGCCAGCCAGGGGCCCGATCAGCCCCAGCATTTT.

This chain links TRBV27 with TRBJ2-5; 15 bases fit TRBD2. The CDR3 contains 14 residues. V lost 5 bases and J lost 9; bases outside the gene matches: 4. Germline V gene data show CDR1 as MNHEY and CDR2 as SMNVEV (reference sequence). The CDR3: CASSPGLAGGAQYF. CDR3 in DNA: TGTGCCAGCAGTCCCGGACTAGCGGGGGGGGCCCAGTACTTC.

This rearrangement joins TRBV2 to TRBJ1-1; TRBD1 might be the D (5 bases). The CDR3 is made up of 12 amino acids. The germline CDR1 and CDR2 sequences are SNHLY and FYNNEI. V gave up 5 bases and J gave up 6 bases, with 10 bases separating them. The CDR3 reads CASSRQLAEAFF. The CDR3 bases are TGTGCCAGCAGTAGACAGTTAGCTGAAGCTTTCTTT.

The chain couples TRBV20-1 to TRBJ2-3; no firm D call. Germline CDR1 and CDR2: DFQATT and SNEGSKA (reference sequence). Trimming removed 6 bases from V and 6 bases from J, with 10 bases in between. CDR3 length: 11 residues. The CDR3 loop is CSAATVDTQYF. The DNA of the CDR3 is TGCAGTGCCGCTACGGTGGATACGCAGTATTTT.

The V call is TRBV7-3, the J call TRBJ2-3; 11 bases agree with TRBD2. Germline trimming cut 5 bases from V and 6 bases from J; bases unmatched to any gene: 7. CDR3 length: 15 residues. Per germline, CDR1 SGHTA and CDR2 FQGTGA. The CDR3 loop is CASSLNSGRGDTQYF. The CDR3 DNA reads TGTGCCAGCAGCCTCAATAGCGGGAGGGGGGATACGCAGTATTTT.